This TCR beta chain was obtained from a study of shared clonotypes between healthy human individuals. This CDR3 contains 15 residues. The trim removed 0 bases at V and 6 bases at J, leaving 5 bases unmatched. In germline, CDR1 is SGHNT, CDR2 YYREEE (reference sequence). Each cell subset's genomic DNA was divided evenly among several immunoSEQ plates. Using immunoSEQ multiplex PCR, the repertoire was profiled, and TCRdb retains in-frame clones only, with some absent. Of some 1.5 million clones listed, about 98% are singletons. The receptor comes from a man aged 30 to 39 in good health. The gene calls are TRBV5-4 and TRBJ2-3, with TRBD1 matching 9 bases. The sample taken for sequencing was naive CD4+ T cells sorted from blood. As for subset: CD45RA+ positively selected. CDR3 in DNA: TGTGCCAGCAGCTTGGGACAGGGGGTAGGGGATACGCAGTATTTT. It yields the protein CASSLGQGVGDTQYF.